This is a list of T cell receptor beta chains from one sample in a study of CD4 T cells in relation to SARS-CoV-2 and coronaviruses. Only in-frame clones appear in the TCRdb table, and some are missing; sequencing was by immunoSEQ multiplex PCR. The table has about 56,000 clones, 92% seen once. The sequencing sample was made of naive CD4+ T cells from PBMCs. The receptors shown here come from an adult with COVID-19. The CDR3 runs from the conserved cysteine through the conserved F or W. The D gene is left open where the match is weak. Not every row has a clone size; where given, it reads once, few, many or a size class.

size	V	D	J	CDR3	DNA
-	TRBV2	TRBD2	TRBJ2-6	CASTYGLAGAGANVLTF	TGTGCCAGCACCTATGGACTAGCGGGAGCTGGGGCCAACGTCCTGACTTTC
-	TRBV5-4	-	TRBJ2-2	CASSLDGVQAGELFF	TGTGCCAGCAGCTTGGATGGCGTACAGGCCGGGGAGCTGTTTTTT
-	TRBV10-3	TRBD1	TRBJ1-1	CAINPGQGDEAFF	TGTGCCATCAATCCGGGACAGGGGGATGAAGCTTTCTTT
-	TRBV10-3	-	TRBJ1-2	CAISVPNNYGYTF	TGTGCCATCAGTGTCCCAAACAACTATGGCTACACCTTC
-	TRBV4-1	-	TRBJ2-3	CASSQERRGFGDTQYF	TGCGCCAGCAGCCAAGAGCGCAGGGGATTTGGAGATACGCAGTATTTT
-	TRBV18	TRBD2	TRBJ2-7	CASSPGTSGSYEQYF	TGTGCCAGCTCACCGGGGACTAGCGGATCCTACGAGCAGTACTTC
-	TRBV5-4	TRBD2	TRBJ2-1	CASSLGSGLAGGPSYNEQFF	TGTGCCAGCAGCTTGGGTTCGGGACTAGCGGGAGGCCCGTCCTACAATGAGCAGTTCTTC
-	TRBV19	-	TRBJ1-5	CASSISAVNYQPQHF	TGTGCCAGTAGTATCTCCGCAGTGAATTATCAGCCCCAGCATTTT
-	TRBV5-4	TRBD2	TRBJ2-3	CASSVAGGGNTQYF	TGTGCCAGCAGCGTAGCGGGGGGTGGGAATACGCAGTATTTT
-	TRBV2	TRBD1	TRBJ2-1	CASSVRGQTYNEQFF	TGTGCCAGCAGTGTAAGGGGACAGACCTACAATGAGCAGTTCTTC
-	TRBV20-1	-	TRBJ2-7	CSASVYEQYF	TGCAGTGCTAGCGTCTACGAGCAGTACTTC
-	TRBV19	-	TRBJ2-5	CASNPAGLAGKETQYF	TGTGCCAGTAACCCAGCAGGGCTAGCAGGGAAGGAGACCCAGTACTTC
-	TRBV28	TRBD2	TRBJ2-7	CASSLFASGKTYEQYF	TGTGCCAGCAGTTTATTTGCTAGCGGGAAAACCTACGAGCAGTACTTC
-	TRBV7-3	TRBD1	TRBJ2-7	CASSPDRETYEQYF	TGTGCCAGCAGCCCGGACAGGGAAACCTACGAGCAGTACTTC
-	TRBV7-3	TRBD1	TRBJ2-6	CASSLQGAMGANVLTF	TGTGCCAGCAGCTTGCAGGGGGCTATGGGGGCCAACGTCCTGACTTTC
-	TRBV28	-	TRBJ2-4	CASSNQDREGVRSRDIQYF	TGTGCCAGCAGTAACCAGGACAGGGAGGGGGTTAGGTCTAGAGACATTCAGTACTTC
-	TRBV7-9	-	TRBJ2-7	CASSPPLGLKNEQYF	TGTGCCAGCAGCCCGCCCCTGGGACTTAAGAACGAGCAGTACTTC
-	TRBV7-9	-	TRBJ2-3	CASSQRARTSTDTQYF	TGTGCCAGCAGCCAACGAGCCAGGACTAGCACAGATACGCAGTATTTT
-	TRBV7-9	-	TRBJ2-2	CASSFGTDTGELFF	TGTGCCAGCAGCTTTGGGACGGACACCGGGGAGCTGTTTTTT
-	TRBV28	TRBD1	TRBJ2-1	CASRRGQVSSYNEQFF	TGTGCCAGCAGACGGGGACAGGTCAGCTCCTACAATGAGCAGTTCTTC
-	TRBV12-3/TRBV12-4	-	TRBJ1-5	CASKFDGQPQHF	TGTGCCTCGAAATTCGATGGTCAGCCCCAGCATTTT
-	TRBV28	-	TRBJ2-1	CASSWKSSYNEQFF	TGTGCCAGCAGTTGGAAGAGCTCCTACAATGAGCAGTTCTTC
-	TRBV7-2	-	TRBJ2-7	CASSLESGVVEQYF	TGTGCCAGCAGCTTAGAATCGGGAGTGGTCGAGCAGTACTTC
-	TRBV5-4	-	TRBJ2-2	CASSRDGKNTGELFF	TGTGCCAGCAGCAGGGACGGAAAAAACACCGGGGAGCTGTTTTTT
-	TRBV25-1	-	TRBJ1-4	CASSDEGPNEKLFF	TGTGCCAGCAGTGATGAGGGTCCAAATGAAAAACTGTTTTTT
-	TRBV5-6	-	TRBJ2-7	CASRLSPFYEQYF	TGTGCCAGCAGACTCTCGCCCTTCTACGAGCAGTACTTC
-	TRBV4-1	TRBD1	TRBJ2-2	CASSLWTGGSGELFF	TGCGCCAGCAGCCTATGGACAGGAGGATCCGGGGAGCTGTTTTTT
-	TRBV19	-	TRBJ1-2	CASSIPSGRNGYTF	TGTGCCAGTAGTATACCCTCTGGACGGAATGGCTACACCTTC
-	TRBV7-2	-	TRBJ2-3	CASSPLSGRSITDTQYF	TGTGCCAGCAGCCCCCTTAGTGGGAGAAGTATCACAGATACGCAGTATTTT
-	TRBV6-6	TRBD1	TRBJ1-5	CASSLTGAYSNQPQHF	TGTGCCAGCAGTCTCACAGGGGCGTATAGCAATCAGCCCCAGCATTTT
-	TRBV6-6	TRBD1	TRBJ1-2	CASSPGTGIIWVTGYGYTF	TGTGCCAGCAGTCCCGGGACAGGGATAATTTGGGTGACAGGCTATGGCTACACCTTC
-	TRBV27	-	TRBJ1-5	CASSLFWDTTYSNQPQHF	TGTGCCAGCAGTTTATTCTGGGACACAACTTATAGCAATCAGCCCCAGCATTTT
-	TRBV5-4	TRBD1	TRBJ2-2	CASSLADRDTGELFF	TGTGCCAGCAGCTTGGCCGACAGGGACACCGGGGAGCTGTTTTTT
-	TRBV27	-	TRBJ2-1	CASSPRGPSSYNEQFF	TGTGCCAGCAGCCCCCGGGGGCCCAGCTCCTACAATGAGCAGTTCTTC
-	TRBV5-1	-	TRBJ1-5	CASSLGTPDGQPQHF	TGCGCCAGCAGCCTTGGAACCCCGGACGGTCAGCCCCAGCATTTT
once	TRBV19	-	TRBJ2-4	CASSIGGAGDIQYF	TGTGCCAGTAGTATAGGAGGGGCAGGGGACATTCAGTACTTC
-	TRBV5-1	-	TRBJ2-3	CASTLTTWDTQYF	TGCGCCAGCACCCTAACCACCTGGGATACGCAGTATTTT
-	TRBV15	TRBD2	TRBJ2-5	CATSRGVAGGKETQYF	TGTGCCACCAGCAGGGGGGTGGCGGGAGGGAAGGAGACCCAGTACTTC
-	TRBV28	-	TRBJ2-1	CASRPSGLDNEQFF	TGTGCCAGCAGACCAAGCGGGCTGGACAATGAGCAGTTCTTC
few	TRBV6-5	TRBD1	TRBJ2-1	CASSTGQEYNEQFF	TGTGCCAGCAGTACGGGACAGGAGTACAATGAGCAGTTCTTC
once	TRBV5-1	-	TRBJ2-7	CASSNTLPDGEQYF	TGCGCCAGCAGCAATACCCTCCCGGACGGCGAGCAGTACTTC